What follows describes a single TCR beta chain. This sample was included in a study of technical replicates of blood from a handful of donors. The repertoire was sequenced with immunoSEQ multiplex PCR; TCRdb's copy has only in-frame clones and lacks some. The sample shows about 80,000 clones, around 92% of them seen only once. From germline, CDR1 is MNHEY and CDR2 SVGAGI. V shed 6 bases and J shed 6 bases, with 8 bases lying between them. This CDR3 spans 11 amino acids. This sequence joins TRBV6-5 and TRBJ1-1; the D is unclear. The clonotype was recovered from a human donor in good health. The specimen was T cells isolated from PBMCs. The CDR3 reads CASREGPEAFF. The DNA of the CDR3 is TGTGCCAGCAGAGAGGGTCCTGAAGCTTTCTTT.